This TCR beta chain came from a study of blood T cell repertoires in COVID-19. Study information: PBMCs, B-cell-depleted T cells, or T cells provided the cDNA or gDNA that made up the material.

As handled by the study authors: Reference gene primer amplification yielded estimated nucleated cell counts. TCRdb's copy holds only in-frame clones and misses some; the assay was immunoSEQ multiplex PCR. V, J and clone size are those of that table, while D and trimming were read from the DNA. The table includes 180,000 or so clones, 86% detected once. Participant age was roughly 18 to 89 years, and participants resided in roughly 25 US areas. Clinical history reported by participants formed the basis on which cohorts were assigned. Sequencing was done on a sample of PBMCs or T cells enriched from blood (not recorded which). This receptor was identified in a man aged 35 to 55 with acute COVID-19.

The CDR3: CASSFSGTGSGYTF. The CDR3 region has the DNA TGTGCCAGCAGCTTTTCCGGGACAGGGTCGGGCTACACCTTC. The chain combines TRBV11-2 with TRBJ1-2; TRBD1 agrees at 9 bases. V lost 3 bases to trimming and J lost 8 bases; unmatched junction nucleotides: 7. Per the germline V gene, CDR1 is SGHAT and CDR2 is FQNNGV. The CDR3 runs 14 residues.